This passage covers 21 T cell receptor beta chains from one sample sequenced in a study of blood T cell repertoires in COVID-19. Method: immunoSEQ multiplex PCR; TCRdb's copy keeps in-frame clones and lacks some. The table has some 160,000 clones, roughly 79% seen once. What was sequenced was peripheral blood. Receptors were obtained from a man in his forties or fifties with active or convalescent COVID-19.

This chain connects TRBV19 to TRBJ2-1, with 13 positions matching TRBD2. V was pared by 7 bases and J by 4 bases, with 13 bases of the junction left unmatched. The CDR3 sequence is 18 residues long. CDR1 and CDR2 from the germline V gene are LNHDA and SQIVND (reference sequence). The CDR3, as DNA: TGTGCCAGTATCCCCACTAGCGGGAGGGCCACTCGGTACAATGAGCAGTTCTTC. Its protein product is CASIPTSGRATRYNEQFF. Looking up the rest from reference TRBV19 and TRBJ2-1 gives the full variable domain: DGGITQSPKYLFRKEGQNVTLSCEQNLNHDAMYWYRQDPGQGLRLIYYSQIVNDFQKGDIAEGYSVSREKKESFPLTVTSAQKNPTAFYLCASIPTSGRATRYNEQFFGPGTRLTVL.

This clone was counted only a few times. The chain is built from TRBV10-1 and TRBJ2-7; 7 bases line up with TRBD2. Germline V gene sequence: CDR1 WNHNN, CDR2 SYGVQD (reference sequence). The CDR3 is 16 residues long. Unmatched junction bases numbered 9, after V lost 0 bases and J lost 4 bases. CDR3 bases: TGCGCCAGCAGTGAGTCGGGGACGGGAGGCGCGTACGAGCAGTACTTC. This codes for CASSESGTGGAYEQYF.

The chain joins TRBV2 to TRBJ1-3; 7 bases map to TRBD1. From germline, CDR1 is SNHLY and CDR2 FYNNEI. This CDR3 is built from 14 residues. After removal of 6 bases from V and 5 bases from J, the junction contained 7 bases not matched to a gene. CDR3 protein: CASRGQASRNTIYF. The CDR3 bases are TGTGCCAGCAGAGGACAGGCCTCCCGAAACACCATATATTTT.

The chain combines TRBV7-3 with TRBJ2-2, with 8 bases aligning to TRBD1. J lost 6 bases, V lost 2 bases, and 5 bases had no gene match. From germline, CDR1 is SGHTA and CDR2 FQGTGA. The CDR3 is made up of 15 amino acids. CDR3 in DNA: TGTGCCAGCAGCTTACGGGCGACAGGGGCCGGGGAGCTGTTTTTT. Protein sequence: CASSLRATGAGELFF.

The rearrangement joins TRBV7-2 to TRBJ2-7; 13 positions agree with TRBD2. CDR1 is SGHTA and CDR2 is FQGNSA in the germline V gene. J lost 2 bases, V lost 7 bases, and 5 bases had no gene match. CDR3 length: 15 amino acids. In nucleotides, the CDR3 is TGTGCCAGCACGGCACTAGCGGGAGGGACCTACGAGCAGTACTTC. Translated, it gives CASTALAGGTYEQYF.

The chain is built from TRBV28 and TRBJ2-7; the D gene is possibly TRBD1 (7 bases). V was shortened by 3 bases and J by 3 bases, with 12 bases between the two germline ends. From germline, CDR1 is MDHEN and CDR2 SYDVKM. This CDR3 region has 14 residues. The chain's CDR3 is CASSFQGGYYEQYF. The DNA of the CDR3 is TGTGCCAGCAGTTTCCAGGGGGGCTACTACGAGCAGTACTTC.

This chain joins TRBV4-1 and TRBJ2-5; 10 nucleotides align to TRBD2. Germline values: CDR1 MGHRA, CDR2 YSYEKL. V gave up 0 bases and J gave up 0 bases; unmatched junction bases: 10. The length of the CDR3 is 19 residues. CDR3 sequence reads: CASSQDNLAGEVYQETQYF. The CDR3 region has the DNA TGCGCCAGCAGCCAAGATAACCTAGCGGGAGAAGTATACCAAGAGACCCAGTACTTC.

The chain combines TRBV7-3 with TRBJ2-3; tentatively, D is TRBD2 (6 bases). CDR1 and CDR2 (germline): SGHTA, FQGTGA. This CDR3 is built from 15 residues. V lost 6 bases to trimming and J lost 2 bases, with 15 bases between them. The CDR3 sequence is CASSFGSLDTDTQYF. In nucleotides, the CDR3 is TGTGCCAGCAGTTTCGGGAGTCTTGACACAGATACGCAGTATTTT.

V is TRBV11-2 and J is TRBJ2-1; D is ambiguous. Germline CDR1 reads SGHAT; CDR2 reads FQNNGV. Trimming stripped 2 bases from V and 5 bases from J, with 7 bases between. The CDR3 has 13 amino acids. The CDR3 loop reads CASSLNNNNEQFF. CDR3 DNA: TGTGCCAGCAGCTTAAATAACAACAATGAGCAGTTCTTC.

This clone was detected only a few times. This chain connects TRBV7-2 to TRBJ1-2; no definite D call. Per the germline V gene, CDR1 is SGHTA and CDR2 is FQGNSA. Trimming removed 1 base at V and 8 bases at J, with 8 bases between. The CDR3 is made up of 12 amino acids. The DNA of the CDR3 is TGTGCCAGCAGCTTAGGGGCAGAAGGCTACACCTTC. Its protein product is CASSLGAEGYTF.

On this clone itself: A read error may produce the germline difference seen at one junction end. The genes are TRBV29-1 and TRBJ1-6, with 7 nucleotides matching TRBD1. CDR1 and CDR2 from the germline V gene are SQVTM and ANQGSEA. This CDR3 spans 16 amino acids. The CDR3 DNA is TGTACAGATCGGTGGGACAGAGCAATAATTCACAACCCCCTCCACTTT. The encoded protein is CTDRWDRAIIHNPLHF.

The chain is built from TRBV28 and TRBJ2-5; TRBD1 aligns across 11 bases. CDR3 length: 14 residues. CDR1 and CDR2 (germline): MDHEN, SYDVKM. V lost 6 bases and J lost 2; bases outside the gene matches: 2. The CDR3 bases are TGTGCCAGCAGGGACAGGGGGCGTCAAGAGACCCAGTACTTC. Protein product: CASRDRGRQETQYF.

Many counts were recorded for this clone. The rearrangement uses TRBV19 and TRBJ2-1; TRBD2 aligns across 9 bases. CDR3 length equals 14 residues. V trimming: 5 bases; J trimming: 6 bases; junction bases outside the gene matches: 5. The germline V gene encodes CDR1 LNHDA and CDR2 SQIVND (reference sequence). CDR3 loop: CASSGLAGTNEQFF. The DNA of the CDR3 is TGTGCCAGTAGTGGGCTAGCGGGGACCAATGAGCAGTTCTTC.

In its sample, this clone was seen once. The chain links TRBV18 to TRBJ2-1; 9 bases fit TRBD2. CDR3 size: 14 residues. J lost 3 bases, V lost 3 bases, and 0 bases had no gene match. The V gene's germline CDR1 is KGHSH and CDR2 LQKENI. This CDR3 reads CASSPSGSYNEQFF. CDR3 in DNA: TGTGCCAGCTCACCTAGCGGGAGCTACAATGAGCAGTTCTTC.

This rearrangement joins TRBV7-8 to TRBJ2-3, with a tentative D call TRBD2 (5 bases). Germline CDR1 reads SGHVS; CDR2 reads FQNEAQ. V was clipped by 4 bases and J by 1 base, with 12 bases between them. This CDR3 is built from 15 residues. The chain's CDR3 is CASSSTSPGTDTQYF. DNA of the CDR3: TGTGCCAGCAGCTCCACTAGTCCGGGCACAGATACGCAGTATTTT. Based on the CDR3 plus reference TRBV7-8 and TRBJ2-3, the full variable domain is GAGVSQSPRYKVAKRGQDVALRCDPISGHVSLFWYQQALGQGPEFLTYFQNEAQLDKSGLPSDRFFAERPEGSVSTLKIQRTQQEDSAVYLCASSSTSPGTDTQYFGPGTRLTVL.

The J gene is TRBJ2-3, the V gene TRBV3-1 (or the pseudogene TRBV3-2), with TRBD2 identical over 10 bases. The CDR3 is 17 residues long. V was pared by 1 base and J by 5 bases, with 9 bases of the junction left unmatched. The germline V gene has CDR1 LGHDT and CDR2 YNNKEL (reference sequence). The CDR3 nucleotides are TGTGCCAGCAGCCAAGGCCTAGCGGGAGAGTTGGGAGATACGCAGTATTTT. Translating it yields CASSQGLAGELGDTQYF.

CDR3 DNA: TGCAGCGTTGAAGGGAGAGGGTTGAACACTGAAGCTTTCTTT. It is translated as CSVEGRGLNTEAFF. V gene TRBV29-1 combines with J gene TRBJ1-1; D ambiguous. The V end lost 1 base, the J end lost 0 bases, and 9 bases lay between the germline ends. Germline CDR1 is SQVTM and CDR2 is ANQGSEA. This CDR3 region has 14 residues.

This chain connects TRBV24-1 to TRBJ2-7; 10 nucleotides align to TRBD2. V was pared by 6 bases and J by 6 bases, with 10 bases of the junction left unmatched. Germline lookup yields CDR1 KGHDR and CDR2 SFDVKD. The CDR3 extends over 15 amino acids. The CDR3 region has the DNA TGTGCCACCAGTAGCTCTAGCGGGAGACAAGCCGAGCAGTACTTC. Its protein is CATSSSSGRQAEQYF.

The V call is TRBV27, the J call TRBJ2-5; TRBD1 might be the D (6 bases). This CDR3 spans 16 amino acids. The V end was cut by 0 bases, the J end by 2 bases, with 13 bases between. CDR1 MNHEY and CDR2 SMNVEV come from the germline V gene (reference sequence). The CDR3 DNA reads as TGTGCCAGCAGTTTATCGGGCAGGGGCCCACAAGAGACCCAGTACTTC. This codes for CASSLSGRGPQETQYF.

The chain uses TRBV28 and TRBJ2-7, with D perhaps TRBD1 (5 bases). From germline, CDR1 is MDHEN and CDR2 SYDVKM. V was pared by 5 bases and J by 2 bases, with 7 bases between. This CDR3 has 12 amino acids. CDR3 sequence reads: CASSTGPYEQYF. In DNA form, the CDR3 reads TGTGCCAGCAGTACAGGACCCTACGAGCAGTACTTC.

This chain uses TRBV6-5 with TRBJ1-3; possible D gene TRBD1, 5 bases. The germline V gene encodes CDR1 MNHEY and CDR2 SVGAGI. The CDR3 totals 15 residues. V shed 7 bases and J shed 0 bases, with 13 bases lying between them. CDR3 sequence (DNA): TGTGCCAGCACTGGTCGGGGGAGCTCTGGAAACACCATATATTTT. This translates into CASTGRGSSGNTIYF.